This T cell receptor beta chain was recovered during a study of T cells in Graves' hyperthyroidism and ophthalmopathy. CDR1 SGHVS and CDR2 FNYEAQ come from the germline V gene. Trimming stripped 1 base from V and 7 bases from J, with 22 bases between. The CDR3 covers 18 residues. Amplified TCR beta CDR3 regions derived from RNA transcripts. Researchers ran a first-round RT-PCR on the TCR CDR3 using the HTBI primer set. TCRdb passed the multiplex PCR reads through MiXCR, listing each CDR3 protein once. In the table there are a few hundred thousand distinct CDR3 sequences, 35% to 55% of which are singletons.

The TCR originated in a woman aged 18-30 years with Graves' hyperthyroidism. The specimen sequenced was peripheral blood or thyroid tissue (not recorded which). This chain links TRBV7-6 with TRBJ2-2, with D perhaps being TRBD1 or TRBD2 (6 bases each). The CDR3 spells CASSLEGGANTGDGELFF. CDR3 DNA: TGTGCCAGCAGCTTAGAGGGGGGAGCGAACACCGGGGACGGGGAGCTGTTTTTT.